These 25 T cell receptor beta chains originate from one sample sequenced in a study of T cells in Graves' hyperthyroidism and ophthalmopathy. Amplified regions were TCR beta CDR3 sequences from RNA transcripts. TCR CDR3 regions were first amplified by RT-PCR with HTBI primers. MiXCR was run by TCRdb on the multiplex PCR reads, yielding one entry per CDR3 protein. The sample carries about 590,000 distinct CDR3 sequences, 12% to 15% recorded once. Sequencing was done on a sample of blood. The source of these receptors is a woman younger than 30 with Graves' ophthalmopathy.

This clonotype was observed many times. J is TRBJ1-5 and V is TRBV20-1, with TRBD1 identical over 8 bases. This CDR3 has 13 residues. Germline assignment: CDR1 DFQATT and CDR2 SNEGSKA (reference sequence). V shed 6 bases and J 4 bases; nucleotides not matched to a gene: 5. DNA for the CDR3: TGCAGTGCAGATGACAGGGGAAATCAGCCCCAGCATTTT. It encodes CSADDRGNQPQHF.

The CDR3: CAWNVGETQYF. CDR3 coding DNA: TGTGCCTGGAACGTCGGGGAGACCCAGTACTTC. The chain links TRBV30 to TRBJ2-5; no firm D call. Trimming took 4 bases from V and 5 from J, leaving 8 bases between them. The CDR3 contains 11 residues. Germline V gene data show CDR1 as GTSNPN and CDR2 as SVGIG (reference sequence). The complete variable domain, with remaining parts taken from reference TRBV30 and TRBJ2-5, reads SQTIHQWPATLVQPVGSPLSLECTVEGTSNPNLYWYRQAAGRGLQLLFYSVGIGQISSEVPQNLSASRPQDRQFILSSKKLLLSDSGFYLCAWNVGETQYFGPGTRLLVL.

This clonotype was observed many times. The genes are TRBV6-5 and TRBJ2-7, with a tentative D call TRBD1 (6 bases). This CDR3 region has 17 residues. V was pared by 0 bases and J by 1 base, with 16 bases between. Germline V gene data show CDR1 as MNHEY and CDR2 as SVGAGI. CDR3 protein: CASSYSRTYRVSYEQYF. CDR3 coding DNA: TGTGCCAGCAGTTACTCGAGGACCTACAGGGTTTCCTACGAGCAGTACTTC.

The genes are TRBV7-6 and TRBJ2-5; D ambiguous. CDR3 length: 14 amino acids. The germline V gene encodes CDR1 SGHVS and CDR2 FNYEAQ. V gave up 5 bases and J gave up 7 bases, with 17 bases separating them. The CDR3: CASSPSDWPPTQYF. Written as DNA, the CDR3 is TGTGCCAGCAGCCCCTCCGACTGGCCGCCGACCCAGTACTTC.

This clonotype was seen repeatedly, ten times or more. The chain links TRBV2 to TRBJ1-2, with D uncertain. The CDR3 contains 14 residues. Trimming removed 7 bases at V and 4 bases at J, with 16 bases between. Germline lookup yields CDR1 SNHLY and CDR2 FYNNEI. The CDR3 nucleotides are TGTGCCAGCACTGCGAACATCCCTGGCTATGGCTACACCTTC. Amino acid sequence: CASTANIPGYGYTF.

This clonotype showed up many times. The DNA for the CDR3 is TGTGCCAGCAGTTTAGGGGGACCTAGCTGGAATGAGCAGTTCTTC. Residues: CASSLGGPSWNEQFF. V gene TRBV12-3 or TRBV12-4 combines with J gene TRBJ2-1, with D perhaps assigned TRBD1 or TRBD2 (5 bases each). The CDR3 totals 15 residues. V lost 1 base and J lost 7, with 14 bases in between.

This chain joins TRBV28 and TRBJ1-4; TRBD1 might be the D (6 bases). Per germline, CDR1 MDHEN and CDR2 SYDVKM. This CDR3 has 16 residues. Trimming left V 4 bases short and J 4 bases short, with 16 bases between. The CDR3 loop reads CASSSPPGGGNEKLFF. Here the CDR3 DNA reads TGTGCCAGCAGTTCCCCCCCCGGGGGCGGTAATGAAAAACTGTTTTTT.

This clonotype was detected ten times or more. This sequence joins TRBV20-1 and TRBJ2-3; 14 nucleotides match TRBD2. The V gene's germline CDR1 is DFQATT and CDR2 SNEGSKA (reference sequence). V dropped 3 bases and J dropped 0; count of bases not matched to a gene: 5. The CDR3 has 17 amino acids. The CDR3 region is CSASGTSGSWSTDTQYF. CDR3 bases: TGCAGTGCTAGCGGGACTAGCGGGAGTTGGAGCACAGATACGCAGTATTTT.

A few counts support this clonotype. This may be a read error: a much more frequent sequence differs by one nucleotide. This chain joins TRBV28 and TRBJ2-5; 8 bases align to TRBD2. CDR1 MDHEN and CDR2 SYDVKM come from the germline V gene. This CDR3 spans 16 amino acids. The trim removed 1 base at V and 1 base at J, leaving 5 bases unmatched. CDR3 amino acids: CASSLSAGEVQETQYF. CDR3 in DNA: TGTGCCAGCAGTTTATCAGCGGGAGAGGTCCAAGAGACCCAGTACTTC.

This clonotype was counted only a few times. Since a much larger clone is just one base distant, this may be a read error. The CDR3 sequence is CTSSEGASDRWSHEQYF. CDR3 coding DNA: TGTACCAGCAGTGAAGGGGCTTCAGACAGGTGGTCCCACGAGCAGTACTTC. The chain couples TRBV2 to TRBJ2-7; a weak D match, TRBD1 (6 bases). The CDR3 sequence is 17 residues long. Germline V gene lookup returns CDR1 SNHLY and CDR2 FYNNEI.

The chain links TRBV4-2 to TRBJ2-3, with D uncertain. This CDR3 is built from 15 residues. Per the germline V gene, CDR1 is LGHNA and CDR2 is YNFKEQ. V was shortened by 0 bases and J by 5 bases, with 12 bases between the two germline ends. CDR3 residues: CASSQEEQRGDTQYF. The CDR3 coding sequence is TGTGCCAGCAGCCAAGAGGAGCAGCGTGGAGATACGCAGTATTTT.

This clonotype appeared a few times. This chain joins TRBV20-1 and TRBJ2-7; D may correspond to TRBD1 or TRBD2 (6 bases each). The CDR3 totals 15 residues. CDR1 and CDR2 (germline): DFQATT, SNEGSKA (reference sequence). Trimming took 1 base from V and 2 from J, leaving 15 bases between them. The CDR3 reads CSARGGAPRTYEQYF. Written as DNA, the CDR3 is TGCAGTGCTAGAGGGGGGGCCCCTAGGACCTACGAGCAGTACTTC.

The chain couples TRBV7-9 to TRBJ1-4; D possibly corresponds to TRBD1 (6 bases). Trimming shortened V by 5 bases and J by 7 bases, and 17 bases separated the two germline ends. This CDR3 is 15 amino acids long. Germline loops: CDR1 SEHNR, CDR2 FQNEAQ (reference sequence). CDR3 in amino acids: CASSVSTGGSEKLFF. CDR3 nucleotides: TGTGCCAGCAGCGTATCGACAGGTGGGAGTGAAAAACTGTTTTTT.

This chain uses TRBV5-6 with TRBJ1-1; TRBD1 matches 8 bases. Trimming removed 2 bases from V and 5 bases from J; junction bases left unmatched: 14. From germline, CDR1 is SGHDT and CDR2 YYEEEE. The CDR3 spans 17 residues. CDR3 bases: TGTGCCAGCAGCTTTCAATGGGACAGGTTTAGCAGGACTGAAGCTTTCTTT. This translates into CASSFQWDRFSRTEAFF.

The genes are TRBV9 and TRBJ2-5, with D perhaps given as TRBD1 or TRBD2 (5 bases each). This CDR3 is 13 amino acids long. From germline, CDR1 is SGDLS and CDR2 YYNGEE. Trimming shortened V by 3 bases and J by 5 bases, and 11 bases separated the two germline ends. This CDR3 is CASSDGTLETQYF. The CDR3 nucleotides read TGTGCCAGCAGCGATGGGACCTTGGAGACCCAGTACTTC.

This clonotype was seen repeatedly, ten times or more. This sequence joins TRBV7-2 and TRBJ2-7, with TRBD1 as a possible D gene (6 bases). Germline V lookup: CDR1 SGHTA, CDR2 FQGNSA. This CDR3 contains 14 residues. V was pared by 1 base and J by 3 bases, with 10 bases between. The CDR3 is CASSLGRGGYEQYF. The CDR3 nucleotides are TGTGCCAGCAGCTTAGGCAGGGGTGGCTACGAGCAGTACTTC. Full variable domain (missing parts from reference TRBV7-2 and TRBJ2-7): GAGVSQSPSNKVTEKGKDVELRCDPISGHTALYWYRQSLGQGLEFLIYFQGNSAPDKSGLPSDRFSAERTGGSVSTLTIQRTQQEDSAVYLCASSLGRGGYEQYFGPGTRLTVT.

This chain connects TRBV7-6 to TRBJ2-1; D may be TRBD2 (5 bases). The CDR3 covers 14 residues. Germline CDR1 is SGHVS and CDR2 is FNYEAQ. Trimming left V 5 bases short and J 7 bases short, with 15 bases between. The CDR3 sequence is CASSRRVLANEQFF. For the CDR3, the DNA is TGTGCCAGCAGCCGGCGGGTGTTAGCGAATGAGCAGTTCTTC.

This clonotype was counted ten times or more. This chain joins TRBV2 and TRBJ1-1; no reliable D call. V dropped 3 bases and J dropped 5 bases, with 13 bases sitting between them. Per germline, CDR1 SNHLY and CDR2 FYNNEI. There are 14 residues in the CDR3. This chain's CDR3 is CASSDGVGKTEAFF. The CDR3 bases are TGTGCCAGCAGTGACGGGGTGGGGAAAACTGAAGCTTTCTTT.

The chain has TRBV29-1 and TRBJ2-1, with D unresolved. Germline CDR1 and CDR2: SQVTM and ANQGSEA. V lost 8 bases to trimming and J lost 4 bases, with 15 bases between them. This CDR3 region has 13 residues. The CDR3 spells CSLFTYGYNEQFF. In DNA, the CDR3 is TGCAGCCTCTTTACCTACGGGTACAATGAGCAGTTCTTC.

This clonotype was counted a few times. This rearrangement joins TRBV27 to TRBJ2-5; D is unresolved. In germline, CDR1 is MNHEY, CDR2 SMNVEV (reference sequence). Trimming left V 0 bases short and J 5 bases short, with 7 bases between. This CDR3 is 13 amino acids long. The CDR3 DNA reads TGTGCCAGCAGTTTATCGGATTGGGAGACCCAGTACTTC. Translating it yields CASSLSDWETQYF.

This clonotype was counted ten times or more. The V call is TRBV18, the J call TRBJ2-7, with 7 bases fitting TRBD1. The germline V gene has CDR1 KGHSH and CDR2 LQKENI. Trimming removed 4 bases from V and 1 base from J; junction bases left unmatched: 7. The CDR3 totals 15 residues. In DNA form, the CDR3 reads TGTGCCAGCTCACTCCGGGACAGTGAATCCTACGAGCAGTACTTC. Translation: CASSLRDSESYEQYF.

This clonotype was counted at least ten times. The chain uses TRBV7-6 and TRBJ2-7, with 7 bases aligning to TRBD1. Germline V gene lookup returns CDR1 SGHVS and CDR2 FNYEAQ. V lost 5 bases and J lost 5; bases outside the gene matches: 18. CDR3 length equals 17 residues. The CDR3 protein is CASSPYIINRGRNEQYF. The CDR3 DNA follows: TGTGCCAGCAGCCCCTATATTATTAACAGGGGTAGGAACGAGCAGTACTTC.

This clonotype was picked up a small number of times. V and J are TRBV27 and TRBJ1-4, with 9 bases lining up with TRBD1. Germline V gene lookup returns CDR1 MNHEY and CDR2 SMNVEV (reference sequence). This CDR3 comprises 14 residues. After removal of 5 bases from V and 8 bases from J, the junction contained 6 bases not matched to a gene. The CDR3 protein is CASSHRGQREKLFF. CDR3 coding DNA: TGTGCCAGCAGTCACAGGGGGCAAAGGGAAAAACTGTTTTTT.

This clonotype came up many times. This chain uses TRBV30 with TRBJ1-3, with D tentatively TRBD1 (6 bases). Germline V gene lookup returns CDR1 GTSNPN and CDR2 SVGIG (reference sequence). The CDR3 runs to 13 residues. Deletions cut 4 bases from V and 2 bases from J, with 9 bases between. The CDR3 sequence is CAWKAGAGNTIYF. Written as DNA, the CDR3 is TGTGCCTGGAAGGCAGGGGCTGGAAACACCATATATTTT.

This clonotype was observed many times. The V and J genes are TRBV6-1 and TRBJ1-2; tentatively, D is TRBD1 (6 bases). Germline loops: CDR1 MNHNS, CDR2 SASEGT. V dropped 9 bases and J dropped 4 bases, with 15 bases sitting between them. The CDR3 sequence is 13 residues long. The CDR3 is CASRFGQFYGYTF. The DNA for the CDR3 is TGTGCCAGTCGTTTTGGACAGTTCTATGGCTACACCTTC.